This T cell receptor beta chain was sequenced in a study of technical replicates of blood from a few donors (dated 2017 in TCRdb). As for this clone: Its binding antigen is unknown. The input lacks base qualities; no much larger clone sits a single base away.

The protocol used for the library was the immunoSEQ multiplex PCR assay. The table comes from immuneACCESS by way of TCRdb, which keeps in-frame sequences with V and J called. Part of the clones is missing from these tables; in studies checked, under half for an unresolved V gene and the rest for unknown reasons. The sample data list 75,000 to 95,000 clones, and about 89% of these were observed just once. Of the sample, roughly 0.41% is held by the ten largest clones. Sequencing was done on a sample of T cells isolated from PBMCs. The TCR originated in a human donor in good health.

At the DNA level, the sequence is TGTGCCAGCTCACCACCTTTGGGCGCTTCTTACCAAGAGACCCAGTACTTC. This translates into CASSPPLGASYQETQYF. The V and J genes are TRBV18 and TRBJ2-5; the D gene assignment is ambiguous. The trim is 0 bases for V and 0 bases for J, with a gap of 14 bases between the germline ends. The CDR3 holds 17 amino acids from the cysteine to the phenylalanine. This entry keeps only the CDR3 DNA: 51 bases, framed from base 1. Via the germline V gene, CDR1 is KGHSH and CDR2 LQKENI. Beyond the CDR3, the reference TRBV18 and TRBJ2-5 genes provide the residues; the full variable domain reads: NAGVMQNPRHLVRRRGQEARLRCSPMKGHSHVYWYRQLPEEGLKFMVYLQKENIIDESGMPKERFSAEFPKEGPSILRIQQVVRGDSAAYFCASSPPLGASYQETQYFGPGTRLLVL.